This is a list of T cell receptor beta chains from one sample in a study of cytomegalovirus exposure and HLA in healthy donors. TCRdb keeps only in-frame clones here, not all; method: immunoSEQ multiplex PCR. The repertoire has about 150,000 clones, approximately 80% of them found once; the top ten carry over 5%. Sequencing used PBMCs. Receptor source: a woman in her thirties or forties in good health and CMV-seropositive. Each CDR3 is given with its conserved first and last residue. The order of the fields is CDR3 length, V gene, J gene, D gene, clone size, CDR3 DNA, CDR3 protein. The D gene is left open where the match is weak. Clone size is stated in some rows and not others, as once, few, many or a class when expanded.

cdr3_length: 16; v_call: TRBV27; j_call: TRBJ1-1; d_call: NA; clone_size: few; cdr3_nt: TGTGCCAGCAGCCATCTGGGGGGGGTGCCAGATCCTGAAGCTTTCTTT; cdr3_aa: CASSHLGGVPDPEAFF
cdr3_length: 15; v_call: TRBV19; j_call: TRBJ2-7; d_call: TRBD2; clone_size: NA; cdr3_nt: TGTGCCAGTAGTATAGATTACGGGAGGGCCTACGAGCAGTACTTC; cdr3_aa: CASSIDYGRAYEQYF
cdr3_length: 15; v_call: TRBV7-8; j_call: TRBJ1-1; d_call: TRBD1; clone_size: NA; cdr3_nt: TGTGCCAGCAGCTTAGCTGGGACAGGGGTCACTGAAGCTTTCTTT; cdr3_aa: CASSLAGTGVTEAFF
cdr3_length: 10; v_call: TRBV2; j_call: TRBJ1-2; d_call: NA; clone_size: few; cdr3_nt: TGTGCCAGCAGTGACGGTGGCTACACCTTC; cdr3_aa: CASSDGGYTF
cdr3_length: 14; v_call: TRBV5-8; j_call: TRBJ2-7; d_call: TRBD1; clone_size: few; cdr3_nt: TGTGCCAGCAGCCCATGGACAGGAAACTACGAGCAGTACTTC; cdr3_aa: CASSPWTGNYEQYF
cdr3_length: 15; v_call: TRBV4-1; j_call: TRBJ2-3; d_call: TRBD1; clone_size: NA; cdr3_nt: TGCGCCAGCAGCCAAGACGGGACAGGGGCAGATACGCAGTATTTT; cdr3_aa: CASSQDGTGADTQYF
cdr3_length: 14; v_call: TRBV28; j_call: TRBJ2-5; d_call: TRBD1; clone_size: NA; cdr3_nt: TGTGCCAGCACCTTGGGACAGGATCAAGAGACCCAGTACTTC; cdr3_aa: CASTLGQDQETQYF
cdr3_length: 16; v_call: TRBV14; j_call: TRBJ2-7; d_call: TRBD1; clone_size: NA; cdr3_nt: TGTGCCAGCAGCCACGTAGGGTGGGACAGGTCCCACGAGCAGTACTTC; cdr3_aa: CASSHVGWDRSHEQYF
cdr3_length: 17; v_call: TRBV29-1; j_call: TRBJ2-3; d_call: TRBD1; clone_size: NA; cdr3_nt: TGCAGCGCTGCCCCGGGACAGGGATTTACGGGCACAGATACGCAGTATTTT; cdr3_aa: CSAAPGQGFTGTDTQYF
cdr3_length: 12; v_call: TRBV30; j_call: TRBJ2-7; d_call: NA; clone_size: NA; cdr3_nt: TGTGCCTGGAGTGATCACGGGGATGAGCAGTACTTC; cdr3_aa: CAWSDHGDEQYF
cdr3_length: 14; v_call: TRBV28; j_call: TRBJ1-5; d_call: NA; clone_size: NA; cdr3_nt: TGTGCCAGCAGTTTGGGGGCAAGGAATCAGCCCCAGCATTTT; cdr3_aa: CASSLGARNQPQHF
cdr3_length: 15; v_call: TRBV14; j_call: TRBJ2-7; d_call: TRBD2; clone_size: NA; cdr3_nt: TGTGCCAGCAGCCCCGGACTAGCGGGAGGGACCGAGCAGTACTTC; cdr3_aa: CASSPGLAGGTEQYF
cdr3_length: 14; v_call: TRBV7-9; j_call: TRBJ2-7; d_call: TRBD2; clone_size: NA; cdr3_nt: TGTGCCAGCAGCGGAGGACTAGCGGGAATCGAGCAGTACTTC; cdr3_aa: CASSGGLAGIEQYF
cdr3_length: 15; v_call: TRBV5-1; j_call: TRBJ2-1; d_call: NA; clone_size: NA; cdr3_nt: TGCGCCAGCAGCATAAACACCGGGACCTACAATGAGCAGTTCTTC; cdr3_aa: CASSINTGTYNEQFF
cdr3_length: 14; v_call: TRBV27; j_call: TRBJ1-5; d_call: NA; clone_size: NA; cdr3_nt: TGTGCCAGCAGGCCGGGACTACAGAATCAGCCCCAGCATTTT; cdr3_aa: CASRPGLQNQPQHF
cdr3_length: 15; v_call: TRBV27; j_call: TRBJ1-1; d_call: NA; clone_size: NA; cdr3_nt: TGTGCCAGCTCCTCGGGGTCGGCTGGAGGAACTGAAGCTTTCTTT; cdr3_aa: CASSSGSAGGTEAFF
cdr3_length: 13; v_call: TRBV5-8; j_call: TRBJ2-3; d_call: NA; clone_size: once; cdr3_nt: TGTGCCAGCAGCCACGGTGGGGGGGCAACGCAGTATTTT; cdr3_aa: CASSHGGGATQYF
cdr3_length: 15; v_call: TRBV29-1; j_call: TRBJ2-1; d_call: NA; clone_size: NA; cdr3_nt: TGCAGCGTTCGTCTCCCGGGAGCCATCTACAATGAGCAGTTCTTC; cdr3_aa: CSVRLPGAIYNEQFF
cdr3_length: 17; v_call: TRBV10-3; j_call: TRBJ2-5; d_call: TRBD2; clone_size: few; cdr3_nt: TGTGCCATCAGTGATCCCTGGCTAGCGGGAGGTGGAGAGACCCAGTACTTC; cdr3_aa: CAISDPWLAGGGETQYF
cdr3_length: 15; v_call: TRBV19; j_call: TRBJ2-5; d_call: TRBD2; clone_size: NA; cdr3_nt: TGTGCCAGTAGTCTCGGGACTAGATCTGGGGAGACCCAGTACTTC; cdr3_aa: CASSLGTRSGETQYF
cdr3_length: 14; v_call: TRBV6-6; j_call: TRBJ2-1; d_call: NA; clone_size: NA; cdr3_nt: TGTGCCAGCGCCCCGGACGGGGGTTACAATGAGCAGTTCTTC; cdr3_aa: CASAPDGGYNEQFF
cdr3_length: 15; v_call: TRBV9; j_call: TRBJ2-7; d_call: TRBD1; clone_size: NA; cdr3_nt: TGTGCCAGCAGCGTAGGGGTAGGGGGCCCCTACGAGCAGTACTTC; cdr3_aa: CASSVGVGGPYEQYF
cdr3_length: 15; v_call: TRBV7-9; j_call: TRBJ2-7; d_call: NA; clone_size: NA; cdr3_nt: TGTGCCAGCAGCTCGCGACAGTCCCTGAATGGCGAGCAGTACTTC; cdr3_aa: CASSSRQSLNGEQYF
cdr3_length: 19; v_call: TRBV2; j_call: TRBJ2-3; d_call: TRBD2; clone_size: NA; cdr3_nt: TGTGCCAGCAGGAGACTAGCGGGAGAAACGGGAACCAGCGCAGATACGCAGTATTTT; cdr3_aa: CASRRLAGETGTSADTQYF
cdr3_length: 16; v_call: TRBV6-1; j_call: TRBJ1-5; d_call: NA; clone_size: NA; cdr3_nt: TGTGCCAGCAGTGAATCACCATCCAGAATTTATCAGCCCCAGCATTTT; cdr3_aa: CASSESPSRIYQPQHF
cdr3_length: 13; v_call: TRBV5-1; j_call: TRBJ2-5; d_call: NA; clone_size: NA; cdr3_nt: TGCGCCAGCAGCTTGGACAGGGTGGAGACCCAGTACTTC; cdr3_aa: CASSLDRVETQYF
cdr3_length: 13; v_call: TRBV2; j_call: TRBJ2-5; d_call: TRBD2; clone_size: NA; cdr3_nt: TGTGCCAGCAGAGGCGGGAGGGAAGAGACCCAGTACTTC; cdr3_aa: CASRGGREETQYF
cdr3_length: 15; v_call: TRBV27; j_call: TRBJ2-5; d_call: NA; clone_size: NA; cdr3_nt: TGTGCCAGCAGCCAGAATTCCGGGATTAAAGAGACCCAGTACTTC; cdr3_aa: CASSQNSGIKETQYF
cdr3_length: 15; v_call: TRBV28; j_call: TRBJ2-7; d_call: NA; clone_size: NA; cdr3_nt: TGTGCTTCTGTGGGGCGGAGTGTTAGCCGGGACGAGCAGTACTTC; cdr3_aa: CASVGRSVSRDEQYF
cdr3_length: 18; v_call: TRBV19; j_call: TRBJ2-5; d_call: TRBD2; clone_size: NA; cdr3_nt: TGTGCCAGTAGTAAGGGACTAGCGGGATCCTCGTACCAAGAGACCCAGTACTTC; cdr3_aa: CASSKGLAGSSYQETQYF
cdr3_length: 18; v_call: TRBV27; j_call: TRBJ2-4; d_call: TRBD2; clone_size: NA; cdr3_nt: TGTGCCAGCAGCTCCGGGGGGGACTTCATAGGGGCCAAAAACATTCAGTACTTC; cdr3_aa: CASSSGGDFIGAKNIQYF
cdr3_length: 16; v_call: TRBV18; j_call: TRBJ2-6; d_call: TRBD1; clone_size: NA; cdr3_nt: TGTGCCAGCTCAAAGGGACAGGGTTCCGGGGCCAACGTCCTGACTTTC; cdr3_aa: CASSKGQGSGANVLTF
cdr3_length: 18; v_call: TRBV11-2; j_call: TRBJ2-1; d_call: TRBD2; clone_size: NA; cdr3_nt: TGTGCCAGCAGCAAAAGGCTAGCGGGGGTATTCCCTGGGGATGAGCAGTTCTTC; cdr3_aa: CASSKRLAGVFPGDEQFF
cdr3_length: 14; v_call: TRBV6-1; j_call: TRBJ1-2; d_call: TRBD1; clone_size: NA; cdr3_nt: TGTGCCAGCAGGGTACAGGGGTCTAACTATGGCTACACCTTC; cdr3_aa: CASRVQGSNYGYTF
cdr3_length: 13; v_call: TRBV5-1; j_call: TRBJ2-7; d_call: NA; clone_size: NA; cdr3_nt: TGCGCCAGCACCTTCCAGGGCTCCTACGAGCAGTACTTC; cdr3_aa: CASTFQGSYEQYF
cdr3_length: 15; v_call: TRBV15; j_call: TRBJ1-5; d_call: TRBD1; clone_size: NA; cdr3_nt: TGTGCCACCAGCAGAGTGACAGGGGGCAATCAGCCCCAGCATTTT; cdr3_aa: CATSRVTGGNQPQHF
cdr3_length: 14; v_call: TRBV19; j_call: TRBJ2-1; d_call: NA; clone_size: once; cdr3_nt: TGTGCCAGTAGCGGGAGAAGCTCCTACAATGAGCAGTTCTTC; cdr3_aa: CASSGRSSYNEQFF
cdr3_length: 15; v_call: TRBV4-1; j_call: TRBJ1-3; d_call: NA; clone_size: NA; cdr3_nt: TGCGCCAGCAGCCAACCCACAAGCTCTGGAAACACCATATATTTT; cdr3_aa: CASSQPTSSGNTIYF
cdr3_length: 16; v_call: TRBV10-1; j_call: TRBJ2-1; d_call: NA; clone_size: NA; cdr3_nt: TGCGCCAGCAGTCGAACGAGTAAACTCTCCTACAATGAGCAGTTCTTC; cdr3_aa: CASSRTSKLSYNEQFF
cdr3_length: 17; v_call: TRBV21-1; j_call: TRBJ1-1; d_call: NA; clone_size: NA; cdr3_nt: TGTGCCAGCAGCAAGCCGAACCGGGACAGGGCGAAGACTGAAGCTTTCTTT; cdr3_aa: CASSKPNRDRAKTEAFF
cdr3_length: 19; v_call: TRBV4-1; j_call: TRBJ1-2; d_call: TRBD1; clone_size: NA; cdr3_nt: TGCGCCAGCACCCAAAAGGGGGTAGAAGGGGTCGGCAGGGGGCGCGGCTACACCTTC; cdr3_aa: CASTQKGVEGVGRGRGYTF
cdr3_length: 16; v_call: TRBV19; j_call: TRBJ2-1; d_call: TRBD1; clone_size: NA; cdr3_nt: TGTGCCAGTAGTATCTCCGGGACAGGGTCCTACAATGAGCAGTTCTTC; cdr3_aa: CASSISGTGSYNEQFF
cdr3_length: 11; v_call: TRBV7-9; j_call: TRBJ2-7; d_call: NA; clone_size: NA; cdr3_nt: TGTGCCAGCAGCTCTTTCTACGAGCAGTACTTC; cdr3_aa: CASSSFYEQYF
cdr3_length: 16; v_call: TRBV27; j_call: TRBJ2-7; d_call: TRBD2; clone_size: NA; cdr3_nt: TGTGCCAGCAGTTTACTAGCGGGATCCCCTTCCTACGAGCAGTACTTC; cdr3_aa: CASSLLAGSPSYEQYF
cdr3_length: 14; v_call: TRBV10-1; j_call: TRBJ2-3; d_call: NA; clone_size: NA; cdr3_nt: TGCGCCAGCAGTCCTGGACAGCGCACAGATACGCAGTATTTT; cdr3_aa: CASSPGQRTDTQYF
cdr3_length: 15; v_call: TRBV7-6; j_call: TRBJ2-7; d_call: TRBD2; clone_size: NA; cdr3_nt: TGTGCCAGCAGTATAGCGGGAGGTGACTACTACGAGCAGTACTTC; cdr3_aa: CASSIAGGDYYEQYF
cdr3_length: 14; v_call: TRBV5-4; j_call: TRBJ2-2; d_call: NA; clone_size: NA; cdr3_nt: TGTGCCACCTCCACCGGAGTAGCCACCGGGGAGCTGTTTTTT; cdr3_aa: CATSTGVATGELFF
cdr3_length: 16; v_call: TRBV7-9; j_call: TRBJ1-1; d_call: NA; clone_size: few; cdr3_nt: TGTGCCAGCAACCCCCCAGAGTTCGCGGGCGTCACTGAAGCTTTCTTT; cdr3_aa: CASNPPEFAGVTEAFF
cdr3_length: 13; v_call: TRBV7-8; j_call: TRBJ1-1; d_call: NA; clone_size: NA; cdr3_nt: TGTGCCAGCAGCTCTCGGGGGGGAACTGAAGCTTTCTTT; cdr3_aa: CASSSRGGTEAFF
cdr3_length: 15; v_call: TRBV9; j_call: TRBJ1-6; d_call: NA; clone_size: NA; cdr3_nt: TGTGCCAGCAGCGCGAGGCCAGGGGTGGAATCACCCCTCCACTTT; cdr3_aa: CASSARPGVESPLHF
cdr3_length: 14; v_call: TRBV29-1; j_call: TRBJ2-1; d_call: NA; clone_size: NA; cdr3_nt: TGCAGTGGTTCAACAGGGACCGGCTACAATGAGCAGTTCTTC; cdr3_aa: CSGSTGTGYNEQFF
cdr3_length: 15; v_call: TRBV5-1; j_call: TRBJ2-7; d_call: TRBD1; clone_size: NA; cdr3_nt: TGCGCCAGCAGCCGAACCGGGACAGACTCCTACGAGCAGTACTTC; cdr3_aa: CASSRTGTDSYEQYF
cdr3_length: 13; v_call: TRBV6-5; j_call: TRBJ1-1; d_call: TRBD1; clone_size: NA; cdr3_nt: TGTGCCAGCAGGCGGACAGGGGGCACTGAAGCTTTCTTT; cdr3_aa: CASRRTGGTEAFF
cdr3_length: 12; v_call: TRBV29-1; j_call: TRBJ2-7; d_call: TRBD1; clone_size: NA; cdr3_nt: TGCAGCGCAGGACAGGGGGACCACGAGCAGTACTTC; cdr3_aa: CSAGQGDHEQYF
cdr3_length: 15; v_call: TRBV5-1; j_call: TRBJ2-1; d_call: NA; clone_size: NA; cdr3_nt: TGCGCCAGCAGCTTGACTAGCTTCCCCTACAATGAGCAGTTCTTC; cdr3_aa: CASSLTSFPYNEQFF